The 15 T cell receptor beta chains below were found in one sample sequenced in a study of blood T cell repertoires in COVID-19. Measured with immunoSEQ multiplex PCR; TCRdb has only the in-frame clones, and not every one. The table records about 58,000 clones, roughly 89% of them present only once. The sequenced sample consisted of peripheral blood. These receptors were taken from a man between 60 and 75 years old with active COVID-19.

The V call is TRBV5-1, the J call TRBJ2-2; 10 bases map to TRBD2. J lost 1 base, V lost 4 bases, and 7 bases had no gene match. The CDR3 sequence is 17 residues long. Germline V gene data show CDR1 as SGHRS and CDR2 as YFSETQ. CDR3 sequence (DNA): TGCGCCAGCAGCAGCCTACTAGCGGGACTGAACACCGGGGAGCTGTTTTTT. Translation gives CASSSLLAGLNTGELFF. Full variable domain (missing parts from reference TRBV5-1 and TRBJ2-2): KAGVTQTPRYLIKTRGQQVTLSCSPISGHRSVSWYQQTPGQGLQFLFEYFSETQRNKGNFPGRFSGRQFSNSRSEMNVSTLELGDSALYLCASSSLLAGLNTGELFFGEGSRLTVL.

V is TRBV2 and J is TRBJ1-5; D uncertain. Trimming removed 5 bases at V and 1 base at J, with 6 bases between. CDR1 and CDR2 from the germline V gene are SNHLY and FYNNEI. There are 13 residues in the CDR3. This chain's CDR3 is CASSWLSNQPQHF. The CDR3 region has the DNA TGTGCCAGCAGTTGGCTGAGCAATCAGCCCCAGCATTTT.

The V call is TRBV9, the J call TRBJ2-1; 9 nucleotides match TRBD1. Germline CDR1 SGDLS, CDR2 YYNGEE. The CDR3 sequence is 18 residues long. V gave up 3 bases and J gave up 4 bases; unmatched junction bases: 14. CDR3 DNA: TGTGCCAGCAGCGACCTCCCATCCGGGACAGGGAGGTACAATGAGCAGTTCTTC. Residues: CASSDLPSGTGRYNEQFF.

The chain is built from TRBV6-5 and TRBJ2-2; a weak D match, TRBD1 (5 bases). The CDR3 is 14 residues long. Germline-derived CDR1 and CDR2 are MNHEY and SVGAGI. V was clipped by 1 base and J by 7 bases, with 10 bases between them. For the CDR3, the DNA is TGTGCCAGCAGTTACTATCCGCAGGGCGGGGAGCTGTTTTTT. Protein: CASSYYPQGGELFF.

The gene calls are TRBV11-1 and TRBJ2-5; TRBD2 aligns across 8 bases. The CDR3 runs 15 residues. In germline, CDR1 is SGHAT, CDR2 FQDESV (reference sequence). J gave up 5 bases and V 1 base, and 6 bases lay outside the gene matches. CDR3 protein: CASSLDLAGAETQYF. DNA of the CDR3: TGTGCCAGCAGCTTAGACCTAGCGGGTGCCGAGACCCAGTACTTC.

J is TRBJ1-6 and V is TRBV28; perhaps TRBD1 as D (5 bases). The CDR3 is made up of 13 amino acids. V lost 10 bases and J 3 bases, leaving 10 bases between the germline ends. Germline CDR1 MDHEN, CDR2 SYDVKM. The CDR3 DNA reads as TGTGCCATTTGGGGCGGCTATAATTCACCCCTCCACTTT. Its translation is CAIWGGYNSPLHF.

The chain couples TRBV28 to TRBJ1-5, with D maybe TRBD1 (6 bases). The V end lost 7 bases, the J end lost 0 bases, and 22 bases lay between the germline ends. The length of the CDR3 is 18 residues. From germline, CDR1 is MDHEN and CDR2 SYDVKM. The CDR3 DNA follows: TGTGCCAGCACCACCTCGGGACACCGACCTTATAGCAATCAGCCCCAGCATTTT. Its translation is CASTTSGHRPYSNQPQHF.

The V call is TRBV27, the J call TRBJ1-3; D is possibly TRBD1 (5 bases). The CDR3 sequence is 17 residues long. The germline gives CDR1 MNHEY, CDR2 SMNVEV (reference sequence). Deletions cut 4 bases from V and 2 bases from J, with 18 bases between. CDR3 sequence (DNA): TGTGCCAGCAGTTCAGGGCCACTCCCAACAACTGGAAACACCATATATTTT. It codes for CASSSGPLPTTGNTIYF.

The chain uses TRBV5-1 and TRBJ2-5; 8 nucleotides align to TRBD1. The CDR3 sequence is 13 residues long. In germline, CDR1 is SGHRS, CDR2 YFSETQ. The V and J ends lost 3 bases and 3 bases, in that order; junction bases with no gene match: 1. The CDR3 reads CASSSQGEETQYF. In DNA, the CDR3 is TGCGCCAGCAGCTCACAGGGGGAAGAGACCCAGTACTTC.

The rearrangement uses TRBV5-1 and TRBJ2-1; 8 bases are a match to TRBD2. Germline CDR1 reads SGHRS; CDR2 reads YFSETQ. The ends lost 1 base at V and 4 bases at J; junction bases unmatched: 10. This CDR3 contains 17 residues. This chain's CDR3 is CASSLPRAGGPYNEQFF. The CDR3 DNA reads as TGCGCCAGCAGCTTGCCGAGGGCGGGAGGACCTTACAATGAGCAGTTCTTC.

The chain carries TRBV9 and TRBJ2-3; TRBD2 is a possible D gene (6 bases). The CDR3 sequence is 17 residues long. CDR1 SGDLS and CDR2 YYNGEE come from the germline V gene. V was trimmed by 0 bases and J by 7 bases, leaving 21 bases between them. The CDR3 bases are TGTGCCAGCAGCGTAGGTGGGGGGACTGCCCAGGAATATACGCAGTATTTT. Encoded protein: CASSVGGGTAQEYTQYF.

The rearrangement uses TRBV5-1 and TRBJ1-2; 9 positions match TRBD1. This CDR3 region has 15 residues. CDR1 and CDR2 (germline): SGHRS, YFSETQ. V lost 0 bases and J lost 4; bases outside the gene matches: 4. The CDR3 coding sequence is TGCGCCAGCAGCTTGGAGCCGACAGGGGGCTATGGCTACACCTTC. Translated, it gives CASSLEPTGGYGYTF.

The V gene is TRBV28, the J gene TRBJ1-1; 7 nucleotides align to TRBD1. V was pared by 4 bases and J by 11 bases, with 4 bases of the junction left unmatched. CDR1 and CDR2 from the germline V gene are MDHEN and SYDVKM. The CDR3 sequence is 11 residues long. The DNA of the CDR3 is TGTGCCAGCAGTTCGACAGGGAGTGCTTTCTTT. Amino acid sequence: CASSSTGSAFF.

This chain links TRBV2 with TRBJ1-6, with D possibly TRBD1 on 6 matching bases. Per germline, CDR1 SNHLY and CDR2 FYNNEI. Trimming left V 5 bases short and J 9 bases short, with 11 bases between. CDR3 length: 13 residues. The CDR3: CASSRDTGSPLHF. CDR3 bases: TGTGCCAGCAGTCGGGACACTGGTTCACCCCTCCACTTT.

DNA for the CDR3: TGTGCCAGCAGCCTGGGGCAGACCACCGGGGAGCTGTTTTTT. It translates to CASSLGQTTGELFF. The chain couples TRBV9 to TRBJ2-2; possible D gene TRBD1, 5 bases. The V and J ends lost 4 bases and 4 bases respectively, with 11 bases between them. Germline lookup yields CDR1 SGDLS and CDR2 YYNGEE. The CDR3 has 14 amino acids.